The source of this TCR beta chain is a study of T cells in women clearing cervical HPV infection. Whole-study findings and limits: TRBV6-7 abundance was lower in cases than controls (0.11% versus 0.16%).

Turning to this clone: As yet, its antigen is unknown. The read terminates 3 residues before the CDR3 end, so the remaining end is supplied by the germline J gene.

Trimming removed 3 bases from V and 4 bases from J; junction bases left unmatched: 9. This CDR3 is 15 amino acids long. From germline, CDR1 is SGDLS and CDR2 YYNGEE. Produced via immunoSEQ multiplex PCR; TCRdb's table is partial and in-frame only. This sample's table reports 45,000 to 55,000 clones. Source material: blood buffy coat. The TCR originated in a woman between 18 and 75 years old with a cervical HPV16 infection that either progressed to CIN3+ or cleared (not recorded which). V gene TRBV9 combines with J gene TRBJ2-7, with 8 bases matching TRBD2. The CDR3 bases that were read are TGTGCCAGCAGCGCACAGGCGGGGGGCCCATACGAG. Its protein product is CASSAQAGGPYE. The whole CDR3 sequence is CASSAQAGGPYEQYF. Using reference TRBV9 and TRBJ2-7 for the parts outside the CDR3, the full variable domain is DSGVTQTPKHLITATGQRVTLRCSPRSGDLSVYWYQQSLDQGLQFLIQYYNGEERAKGNILERFSAQQFPDLHSELNLSSLELGDSALYFCASSAQAGGPYEQYFGPGTRLTVT.